This T cell receptor beta chain was sequenced for a study of blood T cell repertoires in COVID-19. Background on the study: T cells, B-cell-depleted T cells, or PBMCs supplied cDNA or gDNA.

This table comes from immunoSEQ multiplex PCR, and its TCRdb copy is limited to in-frame clones, with some not included. The sample consists of about 200,000 clones, 70% to 90% of them appearing once. In terms of age and location, participants ranged from roughly 18 to 95 years and lived in about two dozen US areas. Cohorts were determined from participant-reported clinical history. Trimming stripped 3 bases from V and 5 bases from J, with 10 bases between. The CDR3 runs to 13 residues. Germline values: CDR1 MNHEY, CDR2 SMNVEV (reference sequence). The gene calls are TRBV27 and TRBJ1-2, with D possibly TRBD1 on 5 matching bases. This TCR came from a young man who had recovered from COVID-19. The sample consisted of PBMCs or T cells enriched from blood (not recorded which). The CDR3 nucleotides read TGTGCCAGCAGTTTCCAGGGAGGTTATGGCTACACCTTC. It translates to CASSFQGGYGYTF.